Each of the 18 T cell receptor beta chains below was sequenced from the same sample in a study of cytomegalovirus exposure and HLA in healthy donors. PCR employed 60 Vbeta and 13 Jbeta primers. Measured with immunoSEQ multiplex PCR; TCRdb has only the in-frame clones, and not every one. Among approximately 53,000 clones listed, around three quarters were seen once. The sequencing sample was made of PBMCs. These receptors came from a man under 40 in good health and CMV-seropositive.

This clone was observed a few times. The rearrangement joins TRBV7-9 to TRBJ1-2; D possibly corresponds to TRBD1 (5 bases). Germline V gene sequence: CDR1 SEHNR, CDR2 FQNEAQ (reference sequence). V was shortened by 1 base and J by 8 bases, with 11 bases between the two germline ends. This CDR3 spans 13 amino acids. DNA of the CDR3: TGTGCCAGCAGCTTAGAAGCAGGGAAGGGCTACACCTTC. Encoded protein: CASSLEAGKGYTF.

About this clone: The same CDR3 arises from other DNA sequences in this sample as well. The V gene is TRBV18, the J gene TRBJ1-3, with 9 bases aligning to TRBD1. The CDR3 extends over 15 amino acids. Germline CDR1 reads KGHSH; CDR2 reads LQKENI. J was trimmed by 2 bases and V by 2 bases; bases with no gene match: 1. CDR3 sequence: CASSPRQGAGNTIYF. The DNA for the CDR3 is TGTGCCAGCTCACCAAGACAGGGGGCTGGAAACACCATATATTTT.

The V and J genes are TRBV9 and TRBJ2-1; the D is unclear. The CDR3 contains 12 residues. Trimming took 4 bases from V and 9 from J, leaving 11 bases between them. Germline loops: CDR1 SGDLS, CDR2 YYNGEE. CDR3 amino acids: CASSPLGGEQFF. The CDR3 DNA is TGTGCCAGCAGCCCCCTCGGCGGTGAGCAGTTCTTC.

The table lists this clone with a few counts. The chain couples TRBV6-1 to TRBJ2-7; D may be TRBD2 (5 bases). The V end was cut by 0 bases, the J end by 2 bases, with 8 bases between. CDR3 length: 14 residues. Germline values: CDR1 MNHNS, CDR2 SASEGT. In nucleotides, the CDR3 is TGTGCCAGCAGTGAAGCGGGAGTCCCCTACGAGCAGTACTTC. This encodes CASSEAGVPYEQYF.

The chain employs TRBV30 and TRBJ1-4; D is uncertain. The length of the CDR3 is 12 residues. CDR1 GTSNPN and CDR2 SVGIG come from the germline V gene (reference sequence). V was shortened by 1 base and J by 8 bases, with 8 bases between the two germline ends. The chain's CDR3 is CAWSAYREKLFF. The CDR3 coding sequence is TGTGCCTGGAGTGCCTACAGAGAAAAACTGTTTTTT.

The chain couples TRBV7-3 to TRBJ2-3, with 7 bases identical to TRBD1. V dropped 6 bases and J dropped 0; count of bases not matched to a gene: 6. The CDR3 runs to 15 residues. From germline, CDR1 is SGHTA and CDR2 FQGTGA. The DNA of the CDR3 is TGTGCCAGCAGTTCGACAGGGAGTAGCACAGATACGCAGTATTTT. It specifies CASSSTGSSTDTQYF.

V and J are TRBV11-2 and TRBJ2-1, with D unresolved. With 1 base removed from V and 0 bases from J, the gap between germline ends came to 7 bases. The CDR3 is 15 amino acids. The germline V gene has CDR1 SGHAT and CDR2 FQNNGV. In DNA form, the CDR3 reads TGTGCCAGCAGCTTAGTGCTGAGCTCCTACAATGAGCAGTTCTTC. Its protein is CASSLVLSSYNEQFF.

The genes are TRBV18 and TRBJ1-5; 9 nucleotides match TRBD1. In germline, CDR1 is KGHSH, CDR2 LQKENI. V was pared by 4 bases and J by 5 bases, with 9 bases of the junction left unmatched. The CDR3 has 16 amino acids. CDR3 residues: CASSQAPGQGDQPQHF. CDR3 DNA: TGTGCCAGCTCACAAGCCCCGGGACAGGGCGATCAGCCCCAGCATTTT.

The rearrangement uses TRBV28 and TRBJ2-4; possible D gene TRBD2, 6 bases. The CDR3 sequence is 19 residues long. V lost 6 bases and J lost 2, with 26 bases in between. The germline CDR1 and CDR2 sequences are MDHEN and SYDVKM. CDR3 residues: CASRHPPLGGAGSKNIQYF. The CDR3 DNA follows: TGTGCCAGCAGACATCCGCCCCTCGGGGGAGCCGGCTCCAAAAACATTCAGTACTTC.

This clone was found once. This chain joins TRBV18 and TRBJ2-3; a possible D gene is TRBD2 (5 bases). Trimming shortened V by 5 bases and J by 2 bases, and 8 bases separated the two germline ends. This CDR3 comprises 13 residues. CDR1 KGHSH and CDR2 LQKENI come from the germline V gene. CDR3 in DNA: TGTGCCAGCTCAGAGGGCTCCACAGATACGCAGTATTTT. This gives the protein CASSEGSTDTQYF.

This rearrangement joins TRBV4-1 to TRBJ1-5, with D unclear. The CDR3 loop spans 14 amino acids. Trimming took 0 bases from V and 0 from J, leaving 3 bases between them. CDR1 MGHRA and CDR2 YSYEKL come from the germline V gene. CDR3 sequence (DNA): TGCGCCAGCAGCCAAGATAATAGCAATCAGCCCCAGCATTTT. This translates into CASSQDNSNQPQHF.

The chain links TRBV5-6 to TRBJ1-2, with 9 bases lining up with TRBD1. Trimming cost V 1 base and J 7 bases; bases outside gene matches: 11. Germline loops: CDR1 SGHDT, CDR2 YYEEEE. The length of the CDR3 is 16 residues. The CDR3 sequence: CASSLRPGTGRGGYTF. As DNA, the CDR3 is TGTGCCAGCAGCTTGCGCCCCGGGACAGGGAGGGGTGGCTACACCTTC.

The chain joins TRBV7-2 to TRBJ1-4; 7 nucleotides agree with TRBD1. The CDR3 length is 16 residues. The germline CDR1 and CDR2 sequences are SGHTA and FQGNSA. Losses at the gene ends were 5 bases for V and 5 bases for J; bases not matched to a gene: 11. The CDR3 DNA follows: TGTGCCAGCAGCCGCCGATCGGGACAGCTGAATGAAAAACTGTTTTTT. Protein: CASSRRSGQLNEKLFF.

The V gene is TRBV27, the J gene TRBJ1-1; TRBD1 agrees at 7 bases. In germline, CDR1 is MNHEY, CDR2 SMNVEV (reference sequence). The junction had 2 bases not matched to a gene; V was cut back by 3 bases and J by 4 bases. The CDR3 has 13 residues. CDR3 nucleotide sequence: TGTGCCAGCAGTTTCCGACAGGGCACTGAAGCTTTCTTT. Translated, it gives CASSFRQGTEAFF.

The chain combines TRBV23-1 with TRBJ1-1, with TRBD1 as a possible D gene (5 bases). TRBV23-1 qualifies as an ORF whose function is uncertain. The CDR3 extends over 9 amino acids. The ends were cut back, 9 bases at V and 8 bases at J, with 7 bases in the middle. The CDR3 region is CARDIEAFF. CDR3 nucleotides: TGCGCCAGGGACATCGAAGCTTTCTTT.

V gene TRBV14 combines with J gene TRBJ1-1; D gene ambiguous. Trimming shortened V by 2 bases and J by 6 bases, and 13 bases separated the two germline ends. The germline V gene encodes CDR1 SGHDN and CDR2 FVKESK. This CDR3 is 14 amino acids long. CDR3 amino acids: CASSQRGSVPEAFF. The CDR3 DNA sequence: TGTGCCAGCAGCCAACGGGGAAGTGTCCCTGAAGCTTTCTTT.

V gene TRBV9 combines with J gene TRBJ2-7, with TRBD2 identical over 7 bases. CDR1 is SGDLS and CDR2 is YYNGEE in the germline V gene. The ends lost 4 bases at V and 0 bases at J; junction bases unmatched: 10. CDR3 size: 16 residues. Written as DNA, the CDR3 is TGTGCCAGCAGCCTCCAGGACGGCGGGAGCTCCTACGAGCAGTACTTC. As protein: CASSLQDGGSSYEQYF.

The chain couples TRBV11-3 to TRBJ2-7; 9 bases match TRBD1. The germline CDR1 and CDR2 sequences are SGHNT and YENEEA. The CDR3 loop spans 13 amino acids. V was pared by 5 bases and J by 3 bases, with 2 bases of the junction left unmatched. CDR3 DNA sequence: TGTGCCAGCAGCGGGGGACAGGGCTACGAGCAGTACTTC. Protein: CASSGGQGYEQYF.